Presented here are 21 T cell receptor beta chains from one specimen sequenced in a study of shared clonotypes between healthy human individuals (TCRdb year 2020). Receptor amplification or capture employed the immunoSEQ multiplex PCR assay. The immuneACCESS repertoire file appears here via TCRdb, limited to in-frame rearrangements. These files lack a portion of the clones; in checked studies, under half of the deficit traces to unresolved V genes, and the cause of the others is not known. A total of roughly 1 million clones appear in this sample, more than 75% of them only once. In total, the top ten clones hold under 0.6% of the sample. What was sequenced was memory CD4+ T cells from PBMCs. In the paper's terms, the cell subset or site label means: CD45RA-negative fraction. These receptors were taken from a man younger than 30 in good health. Some clones in this sample may be carry-over from other donors' samples.

The chain couples TRBV11-2 to TRBJ2-1; D gene uncertain. Germline values: CDR1 SGHAT, CDR2 FQNNGV. V gave up 6 bases and J gave up 12 bases, with 15 bases separating them. The CDR3 extends over 12 amino acids. The CDR3 is CASSHYSTGQFF. CDR3 bases: TGTGCCAGCAGTCATTATAGTACGGGGCAGTTCTTC.

This chain links TRBV29-1 with TRBJ1-1; a weak D match, TRBD1 (6 bases). Germline values: CDR1 SQVTM, CDR2 ANQGSEA. The CDR3 loop spans 15 amino acids. V was shortened by 6 bases and J by 0 bases, with 17 bases between the two germline ends. CDR3 coding DNA: TGCAGCGTCCTAAAGGGGGTATCCTTGAACACTGAAGCTTTCTTT. Its protein is CSVLKGVSLNTEAFF.

This chain uses TRBV2 with TRBJ2-7; possibly TRBD1 for D (6 bases). This CDR3 comprises 13 residues. Germline assignment: CDR1 SNHLY and CDR2 FYNNEI. V shed 6 bases and J shed 3 bases, with 12 bases lying between them. CDR3 coding DNA: TGTGCCAGCAGCTTAGGGGGTAGCTACGAGCAGTACTTC. Its protein product is CASSLGGSYEQYF.

This chain uses TRBV5-4 with TRBJ2-5; 10 bases fit TRBD2. The CDR3 runs to 19 residues. V dropped 3 bases and J dropped 5; count of bases not matched to a gene: 19. Germline V gene sequence: CDR1 SGHNT, CDR2 YYREEE (reference sequence). CDR3 DNA: TGTGCCAGCAGCTCCGCCTTTTTCGGGCTAGCGGGAGTCATGGAGACCCAGTACTTC. As protein: CASSSAFFGLAGVMETQYF.

The J gene is TRBJ2-1, the V gene TRBV30, with 10 nucleotides matching TRBD2. V shed 5 bases, J shed 12 bases, and the junction held 13 bases outside the gene matches. This CDR3 has 14 amino acids. The germline gives CDR1 GTSNPN, CDR2 SVGIG (reference sequence). CDR3 residues: CAWRTSGKGLVQFF. CDR3 nucleotides: TGTGCCTGGCGTACTAGCGGGAAGGGTCTTGTGCAGTTCTTC.

J is TRBJ1-4 and V is TRBV19; D not resolved. The CDR3 covers 15 residues. In germline, CDR1 is LNHDA, CDR2 SQIVND (reference sequence). Between the trimmed V and J ends, which lost 5 bases and 0 bases, there was a span of 10 bases. The CDR3 nucleotides read TGTGCCAGTAGTCCAGCTAGGGCAACTAATGAAAAACTGTTTTTT. Its protein product is CASSPARATNEKLFF.

A single count supports this clone. The chain carries TRBV7-2 and TRBJ2-7; 15 nucleotides match TRBD2. The junction had 9 bases not matched to a gene; V was cut back by 4 bases and J by 2 bases. Germline CDR1 reads SGHTA; CDR2 reads FQGNSA. This CDR3 has 18 residues. For the CDR3, the DNA is TGTGCCAGCAGCTGGGGACTAGCGGGAGGTAGCGTGGCCTACGAGCAGTACTTC. Translated, it gives CASSWGLAGGSVAYEQYF.

The chain carries TRBV7-9 and TRBJ2-7; no clear D gene. Deletions cut 5 bases from V and 3 bases from J, with 2 bases between. Germline CDR1 reads SEHNR; CDR2 reads FQNEAQ (reference sequence). CDR3 size: 10 residues. CDR3 region: CASSRYEQYF. In nucleotides, the CDR3 is TGTGCCAGCAGCCGCTACGAGCAGTACTTC.

In its sample, this clone was seen a few times. V gene TRBV10-3 combines with J gene TRBJ1-5; D is unresolved. The CDR3 runs 13 residues. In germline, CDR1 is ENHRY, CDR2 SYGVKD. V lost 2 bases and J lost 4, with 6 bases in between. The CDR3 reads CAISEATNQPQHF. For the CDR3, the DNA is TGTGCCATCAGTGAGGCAACGAATCAGCCCCAGCATTTT.

This clone was recorded at least ten times. The chain uses TRBV5-1 and TRBJ1-3; tentatively, D is TRBD1 (5 bases). The V end lost 3 bases, the J end lost 4 bases, and 17 bases lay between the germline ends. This CDR3 is built from 16 residues. Germline V lookup: CDR1 SGHRS, CDR2 YFSETQ. CDR3 protein: CASSSRAGTPGNTIYF. The DNA of the CDR3 is TGCGCCAGCAGCTCCCGGGCCGGGACTCCAGGAAACACCATATATTTT.

For the CDR3, the DNA is TGTGCCAGCAGCTCGCGGACAGGGGAGGACTATGGCTACACCTTC. Amino acids: CASSSRTGEDYGYTF. This sequence joins TRBV5-4 and TRBJ1-2, with 9 bases fitting TRBD1. CDR1 is SGHNT and CDR2 is YYREEE in the germline V gene (reference sequence). J was trimmed by 3 bases and V by 3 bases; bases with no gene match: 6. This CDR3 has 15 residues.

This chain uses TRBV28 with TRBJ1-2; weak D call: TRBD1 (5 bases). From germline, CDR1 is MDHEN and CDR2 SYDVKM. The CDR3 is 13 residues long. Trimming took 5 bases from V and 5 from J, leaving 12 bases between them. As DNA, the CDR3 is TGTGCCAGCAGTCCCCCCAGGGCGTATGGCTACACCTTC. It codes for CASSPPRAYGYTF.

This chain joins TRBV7-8 and TRBJ2-7; no reliable D call. V lost 1 base and J 2 bases, leaving 12 bases between the germline ends. The V gene's germline CDR1 is SGHVS and CDR2 FQNEAQ. The CDR3 extends over 15 amino acids. The CDR3 reads CASSLDRVRTYEQYF. CDR3 nucleotide sequence: TGTGCCAGCAGCTTAGATAGGGTCAGGACCTACGAGCAGTACTTC.

The J gene is TRBJ2-4, the V gene TRBV7-2; 15 bases are a match to TRBD2. CDR1 is SGHTA and CDR2 is FQGNSA in the germline V gene. This CDR3 is built from 16 residues. Trimming cost V 4 bases and J 4 bases; bases outside gene matches: 2. The CDR3 spells CASSSGLAGGKNIQYF. In DNA, the CDR3 is TGTGCCAGCAGCTCGGGACTAGCGGGAGGAAAAAACATTCAGTACTTC.

The CDR3 region is CASSPLGISSGNTIYF. CDR3 nucleotide sequence: TGTGCCAGCAGCCCCCTCGGCATCTCCTCTGGAAACACCATATATTTT. The chain uses TRBV7-6 and TRBJ1-3; D uncertain. In germline, CDR1 is SGHVS, CDR2 FNYEAQ. This CDR3 has 16 residues. Trimming took 5 bases from V and 0 from J, leaving 14 bases between them.

The chain has TRBV13 and TRBJ2-5; D perhaps matches TRBD1 (6 bases). This CDR3 region has 14 residues. V was cut by 2 bases and J by 2 bases, with 9 bases left in between. CDR1 is PRHDT, CDR2 FYEKMQ, per germline (reference sequence). CDR3 sequence: CASSLRRGQETQYF. The CDR3 nucleotides read TGTGCCAGCAGCTTACGAAGGGGGCAAGAGACCCAGTACTTC. Full variable domain (missing parts from reference TRBV13 and TRBJ2-5): AAGVIQSPRHLIKEKRETATLKCYPIPRHDTVYWYQQGPGQDPQFLISFYEKMQSDKGSIPDRFSAQQFSDYHSELNMSSLELGDSALYFCASSLRRGQETQYFGPGTRLLVL.

This rearrangement joins TRBV29-1 to TRBJ2-7; 11 bases agree with TRBD2. The V segment lost 4 bases and the J segment 7 bases; nucleotides outside the gene matches: 9. Germline CDR1 and CDR2: SQVTM and ANQGSEA. CDR3 length: 14 amino acids. CDR3 sequence: CSVVAGGSWWEQYF. The DNA of the CDR3 is TGCAGCGTTGTAGCGGGAGGGTCCTGGTGGGAGCAGTACTTC.

The count of this clone is one. This chain uses TRBV30 with TRBJ1-2; possibly TRBD1 for D (6 bases). Germline CDR1 and CDR2: GTSNPN and SVGIG (reference sequence). Trimming took 1 base from V and 8 from J, leaving 14 bases between them. This CDR3 is built from 13 residues. The CDR3 region is CAWSAGGRGGYTF. In DNA, the CDR3 is TGTGCCTGGAGTGCGGGGGGCCGGGGAGGCTACACCTTC.

This CDR3 is CASSPPLLPQHF. CDR3 nucleotides: TGTGCCAGCAGCCCCCCCCTTTTGCCCCAGCATTTT. The genes are TRBV28 and TRBJ1-5, with D uncertain. Looked up from germline, CDR1 is MDHEN and CDR2 is SYDVKM. This CDR3 is built from 12 residues. V was clipped by 6 bases and J by 9 bases, with 12 bases between them.

The chain is built from TRBV11-2 and TRBJ2-1; 9 bases match TRBD2. The CDR3 loop spans 14 amino acids. V shed 6 bases and J 7 bases; nucleotides not matched to a gene: 7. Per the germline V gene, CDR1 is SGHAT and CDR2 is FQNNGV. CDR3 sequence (DNA): TGTGCCAGCAGTAGCGGGGGCCGTGGGAATGAGCAGTTCTTC. Translation: CASSSGGRGNEQFF.

The chain is built from TRBV25-1 and TRBJ2-3; 9 nucleotides line up with TRBD1. V trimming: 5 bases; J trimming: 4 bases; junction bases outside the gene matches: 10. Germline CDR1 MGHDK, CDR2 SYGVNS. The CDR3 consists of 16 residues. In nucleotides, the CDR3 is TGTGCCAGCAGTAGTTTCGAAGACAGGGGGTCAGATACGCAGTATTTT. It codes for CASSSFEDRGSDTQYF. The whole variable domain, filled in from reference TRBV25-1 and TRBJ2-3, reads EADIYQTPRYLVIGTGKKITLECSQTMGHDKMYWYQQDPGMELHLIHYSYGVNSTEKGDLSSESTVSRIRTEHFPLTLESARPSHTSQYLCASSSFEDRGSDTQYFGPGTRLTVL.